This T cell receptor beta chain emerged from a study of blood T cells in healthy people across ages. Germline assignment: CDR1 SGHRS and CDR2 YFSETQ. With 5 bases clipped from V and 4 bases from J, the junction kept 8 bases outside the gene matches. The CDR3 extends over 15 amino acids. A second PCR, run for about 6 to 12 cycles, used a sample-barcoded 5' primer plus a J-beta primer mix. MiXCR, run by TCRdb on the 5' RACE reads, gives a single entry per CDR3 protein. Altogether 1 million or so distinct CDR3 sequences are present, less than 25% being singletons, with the ten largest covering about 0.8%. The data also belong to a second study, concerning T cells of mothers and their children.

The chain combines TRBV5-1 with TRBJ2-5; TRBD2 matches 10 bases. The receptor's source is a girl under 10 years old in good health. Sequences were obtained from blood. The DNA of the CDR3 is TGCGCCAGCAGGCCGCTAGCGGGAGTCGGAGAGACCCAGTACTTC. Its translation is CASRPLAGVGETQYF.